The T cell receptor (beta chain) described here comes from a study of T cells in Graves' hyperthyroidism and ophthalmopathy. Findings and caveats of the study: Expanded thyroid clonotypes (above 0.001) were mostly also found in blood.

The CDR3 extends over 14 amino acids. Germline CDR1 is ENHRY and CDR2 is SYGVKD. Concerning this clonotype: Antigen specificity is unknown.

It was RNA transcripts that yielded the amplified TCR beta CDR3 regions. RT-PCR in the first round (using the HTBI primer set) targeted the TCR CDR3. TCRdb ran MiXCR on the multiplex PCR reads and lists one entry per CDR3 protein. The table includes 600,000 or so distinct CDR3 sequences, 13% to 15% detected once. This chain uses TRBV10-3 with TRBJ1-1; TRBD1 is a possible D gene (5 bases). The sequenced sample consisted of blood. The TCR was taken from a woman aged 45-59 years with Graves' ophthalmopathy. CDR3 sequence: CATGVGPGDTEAFF. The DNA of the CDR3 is TGTGCGACCGGGGTGGGGCCCGGGGACACTGAAGCTTTCTTT.